These 29 T cell receptor beta chains originate from one sample sequenced in a study of control samples from healthy donors and cancer patients. The table came from immunoSEQ multiplex PCR; TCRdb's copy has only in-frame clones and leaves some out. The table records roughly 150,000 clones, almost 90% of them present only once. The sequencing sample was made of blood. The origin of the receptors is a man aged 18 to 29 in good health.

The rearrangement links TRBV6-1 to TRBJ1-3; D might be TRBD1 (5 bases). V was clipped by 2 bases and J by 3 bases, with 14 bases between them. The V gene's germline CDR1 is MNHNS and CDR2 SASEGT. The CDR3 contains 16 residues. Here the CDR3 DNA reads TGTGCCAGCAGTGAATTATTGCAGGGTAGTGGAAACACCATATATTTT. Its translation is CASSELLQGSGNTIYF.

A single count supports this clone. V is TRBV5-1 and J is TRBJ1-2, with a weak D call TRBD1 (6 bases). V dropped 0 bases and J dropped 6 bases, with 6 bases sitting between them. In germline, CDR1 is SGHRS, CDR2 YFSETQ. This CDR3 is built from 12 residues. CDR3 protein: CASSLDRDGYTF. The CDR3, as DNA: TGCGCCAGCAGCTTGGACAGGGATGGCTACACCTTC.

This sequence joins TRBV18 and TRBJ2-3; D not resolved. Trimming took off 3 bases at V and 3 bases at J, with 7 bases between the two ends. The CDR3 is 13 residues long. CDR1 and CDR2 (germline): KGHSH, LQKENI. CDR3 bases: TGTGCCAGCTCACCCTACAAGACAGATACGCAGTATTTT. Its protein product is CASSPYKTDTQYF.

The chain employs TRBV7-8 and TRBJ2-1, with 9 bases matching TRBD2. The V gene's germline CDR1 is SGHVS and CDR2 FQNEAQ. CDR3 length equals 17 residues. The junction had 4 bases not matched to a gene; V was cut back by 0 bases and J by 1 base. Here the CDR3 reads CASSLAYTSGSYNEQFF. The CDR3 region has the DNA TGTGCCAGCAGCTTAGCGTACACTAGCGGGTCCTACAATGAGCAGTTCTTC. Full variable domain (outside the CDR3, taken from reference TRBV7-8 and TRBJ2-1): GAGVSQSPRYKVAKRGQDVALRCDPISGHVSLFWYQQALGQGPEFLTYFQNEAQLDKSGLPSDRFFAERPEGSVSTLKIQRTQQEDSAVYLCASSLAYTSGSYNEQFFGPGTRLTVL.

This clone was seen a handful of times. This sequence joins TRBV24-1 and TRBJ1-5; D remains ambiguous. This CDR3 region has 10 residues. Trimming took off 7 bases at V and 4 bases at J, with 1 base between the two ends. The germline V gene has CDR1 KGHDR and CDR2 SFDVKD. CDR3 coding DNA: TGTGCCACCAGGAATCAGCCCCAGCATTTT. Its protein product is CATRNQPQHF.

The chain recombines TRBV28 with TRBJ2-6, with 8 bases matching TRBD1. Losses at the gene ends were 4 bases for V and 3 bases for J; bases not matched to a gene: 5. CDR3 size: 16 residues. Germline V gives CDR1 MDHEN, CDR2 SYDVKM. The CDR3 loop reads CASSSSGTGGANVLTF. CDR3 coding DNA: TGTGCCAGCAGTTCGTCCGGGACAGGTGGGGCCAACGTCCTGACTTTC. Full variable domain (outside the CDR3, taken from reference TRBV28 and TRBJ2-6): DVKVTQSSRYLVKRTGEKVFLECVQDMDHENMFWYRQDPGLGLRLIYFSYDVKMKEKGDIPEGYSVSREKKERFSLILESASTNQTSMYLCASSSSGTGGANVLTFGAGSRLTVL.

The rearrangement uses TRBV7-9 and TRBJ2-1; D is perhaps TRBD1 (6 bases). This CDR3 has 13 amino acids. V was clipped by 5 bases and J by 3 bases, with 8 bases between them. Germline CDR1 is SEHNR and CDR2 is FQNEAQ (reference sequence). The CDR3 bases are TGTGCCAGCAGCCCGGACAGCTACAATGAGCAGTTCTTC. This codes for CASSPDSYNEQFF.

The chain has TRBV7-3 and TRBJ2-3; 8 bases are a match to TRBD1. The length of the CDR3 is 16 residues. The J segment lost 6 bases and the V segment lost 4 bases, leaving 12 bases of the junction unmatched. Germline assignment: CDR1 SGHTA and CDR2 FQGTGA. The DNA for the CDR3 is TGTGCCAGCAGCTCCCCCCGGCGCGGGGACAGGGATACGCAGTATTTT. Amino acids: CASSSPRRGDRDTQYF.

CDR3 bases: TGTGCCAGCAGCTTAGTGGGTTATCGAGAGACCCAGTACTTC. This sequence encodes CASSLVGYRETQYF. The genes are TRBV7-9 and TRBJ2-5; D is unclear. CDR1 is SEHNR and CDR2 is FQNEAQ in the germline V gene (reference sequence). Trimming removed 1 base at V and 4 bases at J, with 10 bases between. The CDR3 runs to 14 residues.

CDR3 sequence reads: CASSLGRRETQYF. Here the CDR3 DNA reads TGTGCCAGCAGTTTGGGACGGAGGGAGACCCAGTACTTC. V usage is TRBV27 and J usage is TRBJ2-5, with D perhaps assigned TRBD1 or TRBD2 (5 bases each). V lost 3 bases and J lost 5, with 10 bases in between. CDR3 length: 13 amino acids. Germline-derived CDR1 and CDR2 are MNHEY and SMNVEV (reference sequence).

The rearrangement links TRBV3-1 (or the pseudogene TRBV3-2) to TRBJ2-3; TRBD1 might be the D (6 bases). The CDR3 totals 19 residues. In germline, CDR1 is LGHDT, CDR2 YNNKEL (reference sequence). Deletions cut 7 bases from V and 1 base from J, with 27 bases between. In nucleotides, the CDR3 is TGTGCCAGCAATACGGGATCCGGGACATCCTTTCCTGGCACAGATACGCAGTATTTT. As protein: CASNTGSGTSFPGTDTQYF.

This chain uses TRBV11-3 with TRBJ2-6, with D hard to call. V was cut by 4 bases and J by 2 bases, with 0 bases left in between. Germline CDR1 reads SGHNT; CDR2 reads YENEEA. The CDR3 has 12 amino acids. The CDR3 spells CASSSGANVLTF. In nucleotides, the CDR3 is TGTGCCAGCAGCTCTGGGGCCAACGTCCTGACTTTC.

The gene calls are TRBV6-6 and TRBJ2-2, with TRBD2 matching 12 bases. CDR3 length: 17 amino acids. V was pared by 5 bases and J by 4 bases, with 8 bases of the junction left unmatched. Germline V gives CDR1 MNHNY, CDR2 SVGAGI (reference sequence). DNA of the CDR3: TGTGCCAGCAGTCCCCAGACTAGCGGGGGTGGCACCGGGGAGCTGTTTTTT. It encodes CASSPQTSGGGTGELFF.

This clone was observed a few times. The genes are TRBV19 and TRBJ1-5; 7 positions agree with TRBD1. This CDR3 comprises 14 residues. Trimming removed 9 bases from V and 5 bases from J; junction bases left unmatched: 10. Germline CDR1 and CDR2: LNHDA and SQIVND (reference sequence). The CDR3 DNA reads as TGTGCCAGCCAGACAGGGATGAATTATCAGCCCCAGCATTTT. It translates to CASQTGMNYQPQHF.

V and J are TRBV28 and TRBJ1-6; weak D call: TRBD1 (5 bases). Germline lookup yields CDR1 MDHEN and CDR2 SYDVKM. Deletions cut 5 bases from V and 8 bases from J, with 16 bases between. CDR3 length equals 15 residues. Here the CDR3 DNA reads TGTGCCAGCAGTCCCCTCCAGGGTTGGGATTCACCCCTCCACTTT. Protein sequence: CASSPLQGWDSPLHF.

The chain's CDR3 is CASSHGSKSGPQHF. CDR3 sequence (DNA): TGTGCCAGCAGTCACGGGTCTAAATCAGGGCCCCAGCATTTT. V usage is TRBV7-2 and J usage is TRBJ1-5; D unresolved. CDR1 is SGHTA, CDR2 FQGNSA, per germline. The CDR3 runs to 14 residues. Trimming stripped 6 bases from V and 9 bases from J, with 18 bases between.

This clone was seen a handful of times. V is TRBV28 and J is TRBJ1-5; 7 bases line up with TRBD1. CDR3 size: 15 residues. The V and J ends lost 3 bases and 0 bases, in that order; junction bases with no gene match: 2. Germline CDR1 and CDR2: MDHEN and SYDVKM. In DNA form, the CDR3 reads TGTGCCAGCAGTTTCAAGGGGGCTAGCAATCAGCCCCAGCATTTT. This gives the protein CASSFKGASNQPQHF.

This clone was observed at least ten times. This rearrangement joins TRBV2 to TRBJ1-3; D gene unclear. There are 15 residues in the CDR3. With 0 bases removed from V and 0 bases from J, the gap between germline ends came to 6 bases. Germline loops: CDR1 SNHLY, CDR2 FYNNEI. DNA for the CDR3: TGTGCCAGCAGTGAAGCGCGATACTCTGGAAACACCATATATTTT. Protein sequence: CASSEARYSGNTIYF.

V gene TRBV2 combines with J gene TRBJ1-4; a weak D match, TRBD1 (6 bases). Trimming cost V 4 bases and J 4 bases, with 16 bases left between them. CDR3 size: 16 residues. The germline V gene encodes CDR1 SNHLY and CDR2 FYNNEI. The CDR3 bases are TGTGCCAGCAGTGTCCAGGACAGTCGGAATAATGAAAAACTGTTTTTT. Translation: CASSVQDSRNNEKLFF.

This rearrangement joins TRBV11-3 to TRBJ2-1; unclear D gene. V lost 1 base to trimming and J lost 8 bases, with 6 bases between them. Germline CDR1 reads SGHNT; CDR2 reads YENEEA. The CDR3 extends over 12 amino acids. CDR3 protein: CASSLGRDEQFF. The CDR3 DNA sequence: TGTGCCAGCAGCTTAGGCCGTGATGAGCAGTTCTTC. The entire variable domain, with the rest obtained from reference TRBV11-3 and TRBJ2-1, is as follows: EAGVVQSPRYKIIEKKQPVAFWCNPISGHNTLYWYLQNLGQGPELLIRYENEEAVDDSQLPKDRFSAERLKGVDSTLKIQPAELGDSAVYLCASSLGRDEQFFGPGTRLTVL.

The rearrangement joins TRBV19 to TRBJ1-5, with D possibly being TRBD1 (5 bases). Trimming removed 6 bases from V and 6 bases from J, with 15 bases in between. Looked up from germline, CDR1 is LNHDA and CDR2 is SQIVND (reference sequence). The CDR3 is 14 residues long. The CDR3 reads CASSRGGDVQPQHF. Here the CDR3 DNA reads TGTGCCAGTAGCCGGGGCGGGGATGTTCAGCCCCAGCATTTT.

A single count supports this clone. J is TRBJ2-5 and V is TRBV7-2; D gene unclear. Germline V CDR1 and CDR2: SGHTA, FQGNSA. CDR3 length: 13 residues. V dropped 2 bases and J dropped 8 bases, with 12 bases sitting between them. The chain's CDR3 is CASSLSPVGTQYF. CDR3 DNA: TGTGCCAGCAGCTTATCGCCCGTGGGTACCCAGTACTTC.

The chain is built from TRBV28 and TRBJ2-1; D ambiguous. The CDR3 contains 18 residues. The V gene's germline CDR1 is MDHEN and CDR2 SYDVKM. Deletions cut 7 bases from V and 0 bases from J, with 22 bases between. The CDR3 nucleotides are TGTGCCAGCATAGGGCAGTCCCGAGTCCCGAGCTCCTACAATGAGCAGTTCTTC. It specifies CASIGQSRVPSSYNEQFF.

The rearrangement uses TRBV28 and TRBJ1-5, with D possibly being TRBD1 (6 bases). The CDR3 runs 18 residues. V shed 7 bases and J shed 0 bases, with 22 bases lying between them. Germline-derived CDR1 and CDR2 are MDHEN and SYDVKM. CDR3 DNA sequence: TGTGCCAGCATCGACCCCCTGCCAGGGGCGCGTAGCAATCAGCCCCAGCATTTT. Encoded protein: CASIDPLPGARSNQPQHF.

This chain links TRBV4-2 with TRBJ1-4; D is undetermined. Germline V gene lookup returns CDR1 LGHNA and CDR2 YNFKEQ. The CDR3 consists of 16 residues. V was shortened by 0 bases and J by 6 bases, with 14 bases between the two germline ends. This chain's CDR3 is CASSQDEVLGHEKLFF. The CDR3, as DNA: TGTGCCAGCAGCCAAGATGAGGTCCTCGGGCATGAAAAACTGTTTTTT.

The rearrangement uses TRBV5-5 and TRBJ1-6; the D gene is possibly TRBD1 (5 bases). CDR1 and CDR2 (germline): SGHKS, YYEKEE (reference sequence). This CDR3 is built from 15 residues. V was cut by 6 bases and J by 8 bases, with 18 bases left in between. Here the CDR3 reads CASNERGFVDSPLHF. Written as DNA, the CDR3 is TGTGCCAGCAACGAAAGGGGTTTCGTCGATTCACCCCTCCACTTT. The whole variable domain, filled in from reference TRBV5-5 and TRBJ1-6, reads DAGVTQSPTHLIKTRGQQVTLRCSPISGHKSVSWYQQVLGQGPQFIFQYYEKEERGRGNFPDRFSARQFPNYSSELNVNALLLGDSALYLCASNERGFVDSPLHFGNGTRLTVT.

The chain has TRBV19 and TRBJ1-1; TRBD1 is a possible D gene (5 bases). This CDR3 region has 14 residues. Germline loops: CDR1 LNHDA, CDR2 SQIVND (reference sequence). V gave up 1 base and J gave up 3 bases, with 9 bases separating them. The CDR3 is CASSIGGGDTEAFF. DNA for the CDR3: TGTGCCAGTAGTATAGGTGGGGGGGACACTGAAGCTTTCTTT.

This clone appeared once. This chain connects TRBV7-3 to TRBJ2-1, with TRBD1 identical over 9 bases. The germline V gene encodes CDR1 SGHTA and CDR2 FQGTGA. V lost 5 bases, J lost 7 bases, and 6 bases stayed unmatched. The CDR3 contains 14 residues. The DNA for the CDR3 is TGTGCCAGCAGCCTAGCCGGGACAGGGAATGAGCAGTTCTTC. This translates into CASSLAGTGNEQFF.

V and J are TRBV28 and TRBJ1-1; 7 bases line up with TRBD1. Germline V gene sequence: CDR1 MDHEN, CDR2 SYDVKM. J lost 1 base, V lost 6 bases, and 11 bases had no gene match. The CDR3 has 16 residues. CDR3 DNA sequence: TGTGCCAGCAGCCCTCTGGGGACAGAGTGGAACACTGAAGCTTTCTTT. Its protein product is CASSPLGTEWNTEAFF.